Listed below are T cell receptor beta chains from one sample, sequenced in a study of cytomegalovirus exposure and HLA in healthy donors. TCRdb keeps only in-frame clones here, not all; method: immunoSEQ multiplex PCR. The data contain around 200,000 clones, around 70% of them singletons. Sample: PBMCs. The receptors originated from a man in his forties in good health and CMV-seropositive. The CDR3 runs from the conserved cysteine through the conserved F or W. The D gene is left open where the match is weak. Clone sizes are given selectively: once, few, many, or a class where the clone is expanded.

D	V	size	J	DNA	CDR3
TRBD2	TRBV4-1	.	TRBJ2-7	TGCGCCAGCAGCCAAGTAGGACTAGCGGACTACGAGCAGTACTTC	CASSQVGLADYEQYF
TRBD2	TRBV5-6	.	TRBJ2-3	TGTGCCAGCACCCCACGGCGGGGGAGCACAGATACGCAGTATTTT	CASTPRRGSTDTQYF
.	TRBV5-8	few	TRBJ1-5	TGTGCCAGCAGCTTCTCCAGGGACAATCAGCCCCAGCATTTT	CASSFSRDNQPQHF
.	TRBV7-2	.	TRBJ1-1	TGTGCCAGCAGCAGACCGGGCCCCGAGGGAGCTTTCTTT	CASSRPGPEGAFF
TRBD1	TRBV19	.	TRBJ1-5	TGTGCCAGTAGTAGCTACAGGGGGGGAGGCAATCAGCCCCAGCATTTT	CASSSYRGGGNQPQHF
.	TRBV6-5	.	TRBJ1-2	TGTGCCAGCAGTTCCAGGGTTCACTATGGCTACACCTTC	CASSSRVHYGYTF
.	TRBV29-1	.	TRBJ2-1	TGCAGCGTTGAAGGGACAGCTATCTACAATGAGCAGTTCTTC	CSVEGTAIYNEQFF
TRBD1	TRBV12-5	.	TRBJ1-1	TGTGCTAGTGGTTTTGGGACAGCACAAGCTTTCTTT	CASGFGTAQAFF
.	TRBV6-5	once	TRBJ1-2	TGTGCCAGCAGTTACGGAACAGGGTCTGGCTACACCTTC	CASSYGTGSGYTF
TRBD1	TRBV7-9	few	TRBJ2-1	TGTGCCAGCACCTGGACAGGGGGGGATGGTGAGCAGTTCTTC	CASTWTGGDGEQFF
TRBD1	TRBV28	.	TRBJ1-6	TGTGCCAGCAAGACAGGGGATTTCTCACCCCTCCACTTT	CASKTGDFSPLHF
TRBD1	TRBV4-1	.	TRBJ2-3	TGCGCCAGCAGCCAAAGGACAGGGCGGGGTACGCAGTATTTT	CASSQRTGRGTQYF
TRBD1	TRBV19	.	TRBJ1-5	TGTGCCAGTAGCATAGACAGGGGGGATCAGCCCCAGCATTTT	CASSIDRGDQPQHF
.	TRBV28	.	TRBJ1-2	TGTGCCAGCAGAGACGCCAGGAGGGGCTACACCTTC	CASRDARRGYTF
TRBD1	TRBV28	.	TRBJ2-7	TGTGCCAGCAGTTGGGATGGGACAGGGGGAAACTACGAGCAGTACTTC	CASSWDGTGGNYEQYF
.	TRBV7-2	once	TRBJ1-5	TGTGCCAGCAGCTTAGACCCCTTCGGGCCCCAGCATTTT	CASSLDPFGPQHF
TRBD1	TRBV5-4	few	TRBJ1-1	TGTGCCAGCAAGGGGGACAGAAGAGCGAACACTGAAGCTTTCTTT	CASKGDRRANTEAFF
TRBD1	TRBV27	few	TRBJ1-1	TGTGCCAGCAGTTTATATACAGGGGTGACTGAAGCTTTCTTT	CASSLYTGVTEAFF
.	TRBV7-9	once	TRBJ2-5	TGTTCCAGCAGCTTAAGGACAGCCCAAGAGACCCAGTACTTC	CSSSLRTAQETQYF
TRBD1	TRBV6-5	.	TRBJ2-1	TGTGCCAGCAGTTACTCGACAGGGACCTACAATGAGCAGTTCTTC	CASSYSTGTYNEQFF
TRBD1	TRBV19	.	TRBJ1-5	TGTGCCAGTAGTGACAGGGAGCATCAGCCCCAGCATTTT	CASSDREHQPQHF
.	TRBV6-1	.	TRBJ1-4	TGTGCCAGCAGTGAACCCAGGGCGCGAGAAAAACTGTTTTTT	CASSEPRAREKLFF
TRBD1	TRBV5-6	.	TRBJ1-2	TGTGCCAGCAGCCGAGACAGGGGTCCTTGGTATGGCTACACCTTC	CASSRDRGPWYGYTF
TRBD1	TRBV6-1	.	TRBJ2-3	TGTGCCAGCATACAGGGGTGGGAGACAGATACGCAGTATTTT	CASIQGWETDTQYF
.	TRBV18	few	TRBJ2-2	TGTGCCAGCTCACCACCGGGGCGGACCGGGGAGCTGTTTTTT	CASSPPGRTGELFF
TRBD2	TRBV7-9	few	TRBJ2-1	TGTGCCAGCAGCTATGGACTAGCGGGGGGATACAATGAGCAGTTCTTC	CASSYGLAGGYNEQFF
.	TRBV19	.	TRBJ1-6	TGTGCCAGTAGTAAGGGGTATAATTCACCCCTCCACTTT	CASSKGYNSPLHF
.	TRBV7-9	few	TRBJ2-7	TGTGCCAGCAGCGTTAGGGTCGGGACCTACGAGCAGTACTTC	CASSVRVGTYEQYF
.	TRBV5-6	.	TRBJ2-1	TGTGCCAGCAGCACGGGCCTCGGGGATGAGCAGTTCTTC	CASSTGLGDEQFF
.	TRBV9	.	TRBJ1-2	TGTGCCAGCAGCGAGGGGCCAGGGGTGTATGGCTACACCTTC	CASSEGPGVYGYTF
.	TRBV5-4	.	TRBJ2-1	TGTGCCAGCAGCTTGATATCAGGGGTCTACAATGAGCAGTTCTTC	CASSLISGVYNEQFF
.	TRBV12-5	.	TRBJ1-5	TGTGCTAGTGGCCGAAGGGAGTATCAGCCCCAGCATTTT	CASGRREYQPQHF
TRBD1	TRBV28	.	TRBJ1-5	TGTGCCACCAGGGGGGGACGCCGTTATAGCAATCAGCCCCAGCATTTT	CATRGGRRYSNQPQHF
.	TRBV11-2	.	TRBJ1-5	TGTGCCAGCAGCTTAGATCGCCAGTTCAATCAGCCCCAGCATTTT	CASSLDRQFNQPQHF
TRBD1	TRBV15	.	TRBJ2-3	TGTGCCACCAGGCGGGACAGGGGCACAGATACGCAGTATTTT	CATRRDRGTDTQYF
TRBD2	TRBV29-1	.	TRBJ2-3	TGCAGCGCTGTGCGGGGGATAGATACGCAGTATTTT	CSAVRGIDTQYF
.	TRBV2	.	TRBJ2-3	TGTGCCAGCGGGCCGGAGACTACCACAGATACGCAGTATTTT	CASGPETTTDTQYF
TRBD2	TRBV5-1	few	TRBJ2-7	TGCGCCAGCGAGCGGGGGCAGGGGATAGGCGAGCAGTACTTC	CASERGQGIGEQYF
.	TRBV15	.	TRBJ2-1	TGTGCCACCAGCATAGTGTTGACACCTACGGAACTGACCTACAATGAGCAGTTCTTC	CATSIVLTPTELTYNEQFF
.	TRBV7-2	.	TRBJ1-3	TGTGCCAGCAGCTTAAGACTGCTCTCTGGAAACACCATATATTTT	CASSLRLLSGNTIYF
.	TRBV2	.	TRBJ2-1	TGTGCCAGCCGAACGGGTAAATACAATGAGCAGTTCTTC	CASRTGKYNEQFF
TRBD1	TRBV6-5	.	TRBJ2-2	TGTGCCAGCAGTCCTATAGACAGGGACACCGGGGAGCTGTTTTTT	CASSPIDRDTGELFF
.	TRBV21-1	.	TRBJ2-2	TGTGCCAGCGGTACAGACACCGGGGAGCTGTTTTTT	CASGTDTGELFF
.	TRBV11-2	.	TRBJ2-3	TGTGCCAGCAGCTTAGGATTCCGGGACACAGATACGCAGTATTTT	CASSLGFRDTDTQYF
.	TRBV10-3	.	TRBJ2-2	TGTGCCATCAGCCACAGGGTCTTTTTTGAGCTGTTTTTT	CAISHRVFFELFF
TRBD1	TRBV4-1	.	TRBJ2-1	TGCGCCAGCAGCCAAGATCGAGGACAGGGCCAGTTCTTC	CASSQDRGQGQFF
TRBD1	TRBV15	.	TRBJ1-2	TGTGCCACCAGCATACGCCCGAAGGGGGCGGGTGGCTACTATGGCTACACCTTC	CATSIRPKGAGGYYGYTF
.	TRBV18	.	TRBJ1-2	TGTGCCAGCTCACCAGCGGGGAGAAACTATGGCTACACCTTC	CASSPAGRNYGYTF
.	TRBV2	.	TRBJ1-4	TGTGCCAGCACCCCTCGGGGGGGCAGTGAAAAACTGTTTTTT	CASTPRGGSEKLFF
TRBD2	TRBV27	.	TRBJ2-7	TGTGCCAGCAGTGCCCTCCCGGGACTAGCGGGGGCCTCCTACGAGCAGTACTTC	CASSALPGLAGASYEQYF
.	TRBV6-6	.	TRBJ1-5	TGTGCCAGCAGTTACATATATCAGCCCCAGCATTTT	CASSYIYQPQHF
.	TRBV6-1	.	TRBJ2-2	TGTGCCAGCAGCCAGACAGGAGCCGGGGAGCTGTTTTTT	CASSQTGAGELFF
.	TRBV5-6	.	TRBJ1-6	TGTGCCAGCAGCTTGCGACCAGGGGTTGGGTCACCCCTCCACTTT	CASSLRPGVGSPLHF